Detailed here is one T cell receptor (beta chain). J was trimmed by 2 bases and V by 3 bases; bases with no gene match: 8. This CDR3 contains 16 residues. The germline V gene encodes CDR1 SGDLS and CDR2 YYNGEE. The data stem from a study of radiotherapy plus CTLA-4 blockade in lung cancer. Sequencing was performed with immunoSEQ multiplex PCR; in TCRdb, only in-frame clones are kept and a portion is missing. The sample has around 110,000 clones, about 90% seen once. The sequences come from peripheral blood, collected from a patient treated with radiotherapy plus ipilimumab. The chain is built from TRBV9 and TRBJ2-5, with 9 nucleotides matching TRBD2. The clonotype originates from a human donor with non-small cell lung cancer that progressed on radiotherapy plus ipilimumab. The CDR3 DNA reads TGTGCCAGCAGCGCGCAAGCGGGAGGTCCTCAAGAGACCCAGTACTTC. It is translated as CASSAQAGGPQETQYF.